This TCR beta chain is from a study of blood T cells in healthy people across ages. Study-level points and caveats: Diversity estimated from one million T cells was considered an underestimate. Because donor CMV status was unknown, expanded clonotype changes were possibly confounded. Since the PBMCs were unsorted, naive and antigen-experienced cells could not be conclusively compared.

This clonotype was picked up a small number of times. Its matching antigen is unknown. A second PCR, run for roughly 7 to 12 cycles, used a sample-barcoded 5' primer plus a J-beta primer mix. Every sample gave at least 2.5 million paired-end reads containing CDR3. TCRdb itself ran the 5' RACE reads through MiXCR, one entry per CDR3 protein. Seen here are about 1.6 million distinct CDR3 sequences, roughly 30% observed once, and the top ten hold approximately 11%. The receptor was isolated from a woman aged 30 to 39 in good health. Sequencing was performed on blood.

In DNA, the CDR3 is TGCGCCAGCAGCTTGGCGGCAGGGGGAGAGTGGGAGACCCAGTACTTC. Residues: CASSLAAGGEWETQYF. The chain combines TRBV5-1 with TRBJ2-5; 7 bases are a match to TRBD1. There are 16 residues in the CDR3. In germline, CDR1 is SGHRS, CDR2 YFSETQ. The junction had 10 bases not matched to a gene; V was cut back by 0 bases and J by 5 bases.